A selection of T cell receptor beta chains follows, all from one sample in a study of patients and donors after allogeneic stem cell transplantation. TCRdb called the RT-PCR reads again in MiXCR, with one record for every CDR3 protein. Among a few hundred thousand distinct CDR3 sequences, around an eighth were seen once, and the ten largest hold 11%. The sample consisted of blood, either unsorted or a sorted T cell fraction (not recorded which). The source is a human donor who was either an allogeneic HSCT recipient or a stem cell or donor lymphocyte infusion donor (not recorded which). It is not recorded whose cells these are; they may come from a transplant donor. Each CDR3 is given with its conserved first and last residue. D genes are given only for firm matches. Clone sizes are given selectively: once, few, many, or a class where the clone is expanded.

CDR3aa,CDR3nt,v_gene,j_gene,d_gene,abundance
CSARLAGNTGELFF,TGCAGTGCGAGACTAGCAGGGAACACCGGGGAGCTGTTTTTT,TRBV20-1,TRBJ2-2,TRBD2,few
CASSLARQNTGELFF,TGTGCCAGCAGCTTAGCTCGGCAAAACACCGGGGAGCTGTTTTTT,TRBV7-8,TRBJ2-2,.,many
CAWSGGREYGDTDTQYF,TGTGCCTGGAGTGGAGGCCGAGAGTATGGGGACACAGATACGCAGTATTTT,TRBV30,TRBJ2-3,.,.
CSASWTGGADEQYF,TGCAGTGCCAGTTGGACAGGGGGCGCAGACGAGCAGTACTTC,TRBV20-1,TRBJ2-7,TRBD1,.
CASSIPGAKNIQYF,TGTGCCAGTAGTATCCCGGGGGCCAAAAACATTCAGTACTTC,TRBV19,TRBJ2-4,.,many
CSAIPGSSYEQYF,TGCAGTGCTATTCCAGGATCCTCCTACGAGCAGTACTTC,TRBV20-1,TRBJ2-7,.,many
CASTYSGQVNEQYF,TGCGCCAGCACTTATTCGGGACAGGTCAACGAGCAGTACTTC,TRBV5-1,TRBJ2-7,TRBD1,many
CASSSTGRGEETQYF,TGTGCCAGCAGCTCCACAGGGCGTGGGGAAGAGACCCAGTACTTC,TRBV5-4,TRBJ2-5,.,.
CSVEPSGTEAFF,TGCAGCGTAGAACCAAGCGGCACTGAAGCTTTCTTT,TRBV29-1,TRBJ1-1,.,few
CASSLGSQAEAFF,TGCGCCAGCAGCTTGGGGAGTCAGGCTGAAGCTTTCTTT,TRBV5-1,TRBJ1-1,.,.
CASSLQLAGGKQFF,TGTGCCAGCAGCTTACAGCTAGCGGGAGGAAAGCAGTTCTTC,TRBV7-3,TRBJ2-1,TRBD2,.
CASSSNRDNQPQHF,TGTGCCAGCAGCTCAAACAGGGACAATCAGCCCCAGCATTTT,TRBV7-8,TRBJ1-5,.,few
CASGISTNEKLFF,TGTGCCAGCGGGATTTCAACTAATGAAAAACTGTTTTTT,TRBV12-3/TRBV12-4,TRBJ1-4,.,few
CATFRQGVSNQPQHF,TGTGCCACCTTTCGGCAGGGCGTGAGCAATCAGCCCCAGCATTTT,TRBV28,TRBJ1-5,.,.
CSAPPGTDNTQYF,TGCAGTGCCCCTCCCGGGACAGACAATACGCAGTATTTT,TRBV20-1,TRBJ2-3,TRBD1,.
CASSQNRDRTEAFF,TGCGCCAGCAGCCAAAACCGGGACAGGACTGAAGCTTTCTTT,TRBV4-1,TRBJ1-1,TRBD1,many
CASSYIQGAREQYF,TGTGCCAGCAGTTACATACAGGGGGCCCGAGAGCAGTACTTC,TRBV6-2/TRBV6-3,TRBJ2-7,TRBD1,few
CASADRGREAFF,TGTGCCAGCGCTGACAGGGGGCGAGAAGCTTTCTTT,TRBV6-6,TRBJ1-1,TRBD1,many
CASSLDSRTVRKYF,TGTGCCAGCAGTTTAGACTCTAGGACAGTTAGGAAGTACTTC,TRBV12-3/TRBV12-4,TRBJ2-7,.,.
CASSSQLGGSEAFF,TGTGCCAGCAGCTCACAATTAGGGGGCTCTGAAGCTTTCTTT,TRBV7-2,TRBJ1-1,TRBD1,.
CAWSGGANVLTF,TGTGCCTGGTCGGGGGGGGCCAACGTCCTGACTTTC,TRBV30,TRBJ2-6,.,few
CSATGTGGQETQYF,TGCAGTGCTACAGGGACAGGAGGGCAAGAGACCCAGTACTTC,TRBV20-1,TRBJ2-5,TRBD1,.
CASRIVGGPEAFF,TGTGCCAGCAGGATAGTCGGGGGGCCTGAAGCTTTCTTT,TRBV11-3,TRBJ1-1,.,few
CASNQGGGQPQHF,TGTGCCAGCAATCAGGGTGGCGGTCAGCCCCAGCATTTT,TRBV12-3/TRBV12-4,TRBJ1-5,.,many
CASSVGGGPYSNQPQHF,TGTGCCAGCAGCGTAGGAGGGGGCCCTTATAGCAATCAGCCCCAGCATTTT,TRBV9,TRBJ1-5,TRBD1,.
CASSLVAGSGSPLHF,TGTGCCAGCAGCTTAGTGGCGGGGAGTGGTTCACCCCTCCACTTT,TRBV7-8,TRBJ1-6,.,.
CASSPYLDSGANVLTF,TGTGCCAGTAGTCCCTACCTCGACTCTGGGGCCAACGTCCTGACTTTC,TRBV19,TRBJ2-6,.,few
CASSLNSGVNQPQHF,TGTGCCAGCAGCTTAAACTCGGGCGTCAATCAGCCCCAGCATTTT,TRBV7-2,TRBJ1-5,.,many
CASSTYRMRTYNEQFF,TGTGCCAGCAGCACCTACAGGATGAGGACCTACAATGAGCAGTTCTTC,TRBV5-8,TRBJ2-1,.,many
CASRNTGGLTYEQYF,TGTGCCAGCAGAAATACAGGGGGCCTCACCTACGAGCAGTACTTC,TRBV5-4,TRBJ2-7,TRBD1,.
CAWSVWQDEQYF,TGTGCCTGGAGTGTTTGGCAAGACGAGCAGTACTTC,TRBV30,TRBJ2-7,.,.
CASIPGQLNTEAFF,TGTGCCAGCATTCCGGGACAACTGAACACTGAAGCTTTCTTT,TRBV12-3/TRBV12-4,TRBJ1-1,.,many
CASSQGLMSNSPLHF,TGTGCCAGCAGCCAAGGGCTGATGTCCAATTCACCCCTCCACTTT,TRBV4-2,TRBJ1-6,.,few
CASGFRDNWPPSSYEQYF,TGTGCTAGTGGCTTCCGGGACAACTGGCCTCCGAGCTCCTACGAGCAGTACTTC,TRBV12-5,TRBJ2-7,.,.
CSARDLGTSGRDTQYF,TGCAGTGCTAGAGATTTAGGGACTAGCGGGAGAGATACGCAGTATTTT,TRBV20-1,TRBJ2-3,TRBD2,many
CASSQASLAGGPSTDTQYF,TGCGCCAGCAGCCAAGCTTCACTAGCGGGGGGCCCTAGCACAGATACGCAGTATTTT,TRBV4-1,TRBJ2-3,TRBD2,few
CASGRMNTEAFF,TGCGCCAGTGGCAGGATGAACACTGAAGCTTTCTTT,TRBV5-1,TRBJ1-1,.,.
CASSLSLVLSSYNEQFF,TGTGCCAGCAGCTTAAGCCTGGTTTTGAGCTCCTACAATGAGCAGTTCTTC,TRBV7-3,TRBJ2-1,.,.
CASSAEGLAGGLGGELFF,TGTGCCAGCAGCGCCGAGGGACTAGCGGGAGGCTTGGGCGGGGAGCTGTTTTTT,TRBV9,TRBJ2-2,TRBD2,.
CASSAAAGLAVTEAFF,TGTGCCAGCAGCGCCGCTGCTGGATTGGCGGTCACTGAAGCTTTCTTT,TRBV6-1,TRBJ1-1,.,.
CSVEDLGLIGTQYF,TGCAGCGTTGAAGATCTCGGACTAATAGGGACCCAGTACTTC,TRBV29-1,TRBJ2-5,.,many
CASSQGRDTEAFF,TGCGCCAGCAGCCAAGGACGGGACACTGAAGCTTTCTTT,TRBV5-1,TRBJ1-1,.,.
CSARDSAVGEQYF,TGCAGTGCTAGAGATAGCGCTGTTGGGGAGCAGTACTTC,TRBV20-1,TRBJ2-7,.,few
CSVEMAVEQFF,TGCAGCGTTGAAATGGCAGTAGAGCAGTTCTTC,TRBV29-1,TRBJ2-1,.,many
CASSLRWREAYNEQFF,TGTGCCAGCAGCTTAAGGTGGCGGGAGGCCTACAATGAGCAGTTCTTC,TRBV7-2,TRBJ2-1,TRBD2,.
CASSYSGANVLTF,TGCGCCAGCAGCTACTCAGGGGCCAACGTCCTGACTTTC,TRBV5-1,TRBJ2-6,.,many